Sequencing of this T cell receptor beta chain was carried out in a study of blood T cell repertoires in COVID-19. Study-level information: The United States, Italy and Spain supplied acute and convalescent COVID-19 samples. From T cells, B-cell-depleted T cells, or PBMCs came the material, which was cDNA or gDNA.

As processed by the authors: Reference gene primer amplification in the assay estimated nucleated cell counts. Clones were sequenced by immunoSEQ multiplex PCR, and TCRdb holds only the in-frame ones, with some missing. V, J and clone size are those of that table, while D and trimming were read from the DNA. The sample yields fewer than 85,000 clones, roughly 84% seen once. The germline V and J ends were trimmed by 3 bases and 0 bases, with 7 bases remaining between them. The CDR3 covers 14 residues. Germline CDR1 is SGDLS and CDR2 is YYNGEE. Those enrolled in Seattle joined during active infection and were followed longitudinally afterward.

The sequence was obtained from a man aged 25 to 45 with COVID-19, enrolled during active disease. The sample was peripheral blood. The chain carries TRBV9 and TRBJ2-1; unclear D gene. The DNA of the CDR3 is TGTGCCAGCAGCGCCCTTAGCTCCTACAATGAGCAGTTCTTC. Its translation is CASSALSSYNEQFF.